These T cell receptor beta chains were read from a single sample in a study of OX40 agonist ivuxolimab in advanced cancers. The method was immunoSEQ multiplex PCR; TCRdb's version includes in-frame clones alone and lacks a portion of them. The sample consists of 60,000 to 95,000 clones, over 75% of them appearing once. The source material was CD4+ or CD8+ T cells sorted from blood, sampled in a trial of the OX40 agonist ivuxolimab. The receptors shown here come from an adult with an advanced solid tumor such as melanoma, head and neck, liver or kidney cancer. Both conserved end residues are part of each CDR3. D genes are given only for firm matches. The listing skips clone size in some rows; elsewhere it reads once, few, many or a size class.

NA,13,once,TRBJ1-4,TRBV30,CAWSVPGEEKLFF,TGTGCCTGGAGTGTACCCGGTGAGGAAAAACTGTTTTTT
NA,18,NA,TRBJ1-1,TRBV5-6,CASSDFLQGRSVNTEAFF,TGTGCCAGCAGCGATTTCTTACAGGGTAGAAGTGTGAACACTGAAGCTTTCTTT
TRBD2,14,NA,TRBJ2-5,TRBV6-1,CASSGLAGGETQYF,TGTGCCAGCAGTGGACTAGCGGGGGGAGAGACCCAGTACTTC
NA,18,NA,TRBJ2-3,TRBV5-1,CASSLDVSRGAVVDTQYF,TGCGCCAGCAGCTTGGACGTGTCCAGGGGCGCGGTGGTGGATACGCAGTATTTT
NA,15,NA,TRBJ1-5,TRBV19,CASSGGGGAGQPQHF,TGTGCCAGTAGCGGGGGTGGGGGGGCAGGGCAGCCCCAGCATTTT
NA,18,NA,TRBJ1-4,TRBV4-3,CASSQDSSHFSTNEKLFF,TGCGCCAGCAGCCAAGATAGCAGCCATTTTTCAACTAATGAAAAACTGTTTTTT
TRBD1,12,NA,TRBJ2-1,TRBV10-3,CATADRGNEQFF,TGTGCCACTGCGGACAGGGGTAATGAGCAGTTCTTC
NA,14,NA,TRBJ2-7,TRBV5-5,CASSLDGGSYEQYF,TGTGCCAGCAGCTTGGACGGGGGCTCCTACGAGCAGTACTTC
TRBD2,15,NA,TRBJ2-1,TRBV30,CAWSKELAGSGGQFF,TGTGCCTGGAGTAAGGAACTAGCGGGGAGCGGGGGGCAGTTCTTC
NA,14,NA,TRBJ2-1,TRBV10-1,CASVAQSSYNEQFF,TGCGCCAGCGTAGCCCAGAGCTCCTACAATGAGCAGTTCTTC
TRBD1,14,NA,TRBJ2-1,TRBV10-3,CAIRPGQGPNEQFF,TGTGCCATCAGACCGGGACAGGGACCCAATGAGCAGTTCTTC
NA,13,NA,TRBJ1-1,TRBV19,CASSRALNTEAFF,TGTGCCAGTTCTAGGGCCCTGAACACTGAAGCTTTCTTT
TRBD2,15,NA,TRBJ2-5,TRBV10-3,CAISGLAGGLETQYF,TGTGCCATCAGTGGACTAGCGGGGGGGCTAGAGACCCAGTACTTC
TRBD1,15,once,TRBJ2-2,TRBV10-3,CAISEGTGQAGELFF,TGTGCCATCAGTGAAGGGACAGGGCAGGCCGGGGAGCTGTTTTTT
TRBD2,17,NA,TRBJ2-3,TRBV7-8,CASSLEILAGSTDTQYF,TGTGCCAGCAGCTTAGAAATTCTAGCGGGGAGCACAGATACGCAGTATTTT
NA,17,NA,TRBJ1-3,TRBV19,CASSIPSPASSGNTIYF,TGTGCCAGTAGTATCCCCTCCCCGGCGAGCTCTGGAAACACCATATATTTT
NA,12,NA,TRBJ2-2,TRBV30,CAWGIGTGELFF,TGTGCCTGGGGTATCGGCACCGGGGAGCTGTTTTTT
TRBD1,13,NA,TRBJ1-6,TRBV19,CASRDRYNSPLHF,TGTGCCAGTAGGGACAGGTATAATTCACCCCTCCACTTT
NA,11,NA,TRBJ2-1,TRBV7-2,CASSLVNEQFF,TGTGCCAGCAGCTTAGTAAATGAGCAGTTCTTC
TRBD2,13,NA,TRBJ2-5,TRBV30,CAWTGPGGETQYF,TGTGCCTGGACCGGGCCCGGGGGGGAGACCCAGTACTTC
NA,18,NA,TRBJ1-3,TRBV11-2,CASSLSPGEGSSGNTIYF,TGTGCCAGCAGCTTGAGTCCCGGGGAAGGGAGCTCTGGAAACACCATATATTTT
NA,14,NA,TRBJ1-1,TRBV19,CASSITGMNTEAFF,TGTGCCAGTAGTATAACAGGGATGAACACTGAAGCTTTCTTT
TRBD1,14,NA,TRBJ1-2,TRBV4-3,CASSLKQGDYGYTF,TGCGCCAGCAGCCTCAAGCAGGGGGACTATGGCTACACCTTC
TRBD1,15,NA,TRBJ2-1,TRBV11-3,CASSLVTGGHYEQFF,TGTGCCAGCAGCTTAGTGACAGGGGGTCATTATGAGCAGTTCTTC
NA,12,NA,TRBJ1-6,TRBV30,CAWSRRDSPLHF,TGTGCCTGGAGTAGAAGGGATTCACCCCTCCACTTT
NA,15,few,TRBJ2-5,TRBV5-1,CASSLEGRQQETQYF,TGCGCCAGCAGCTTGGAAGGACGCCAGCAAGAGACCCAGTACTTC
NA,14,NA,TRBJ2-7,TRBV5-4,CASSLAPYSYEQYF,TGTGCCAGCAGCTTGGCCCCATACTCCTACGAGCAGTACTTC
NA,13,NA,TRBJ1-2,TRBV9,CASSVGGVGGYTF,TGTGCCAGCAGCGTAGGGGGAGTAGGGGGCTACACCTTC
TRBD2,15,NA,TRBJ2-4,TRBV5-1,CASSSDSGGLGIQYF,TGCGCCAGCAGCTCCGATAGCGGGGGGCTGGGTATTCAGTACTTC
NA,13,few,TRBJ2-2,TRBV30,CAWSGQYPGELFF,TGTGCCTGGAGTGGCCAATACCCCGGGGAGCTGTTTTTT
NA,15,NA,TRBJ1-4,TRBV18,CASSPQRQTNEKLFF,TGTGCCAGCTCACCACAGAGACAGACTAATGAAAAACTGTTTTTT
NA,15,NA,TRBJ1-2,TRBV5-1,CASSLNSGGNYGYTF,TGCGCCAGCAGCTTGAACTCTGGGGGAAACTATGGCTACACCTTC
TRBD1,15,NA,TRBJ2-3,TRBV5-8,CASSRGQGSTDTQYF,TGTGCCAGCAGCCGAGGACAGGGGAGCACAGATACGCAGTATTTT
NA,12,NA,TRBJ2-3,TRBV9,CASSAREDTQYF,TGTGCCAGCAGCGCGCGGGAAGATACGCAGTATTTT
TRBD1,17,NA,TRBJ1-6,TRBV7-3,CASSLSGQGRANSPLHF,TGTGCCAGCAGCTTATCTGGACAGGGAAGGGCTAATTCACCCCTCCACTTT
NA,12,NA,TRBJ2-3,TRBV18,CASSPSTDTQYF,TGTGCCAGCTCACCTAGCACAGATACGCAGTATTTT
NA,16,NA,TRBJ1-6,TRBV7-2,CASSLGEEGFNSPLHF,TGTGCCAGCAGCTTAGGGGAAGAGGGCTTTAATTCACCCCTCCACTTT
NA,15,NA,TRBJ1-2,TRBV7-3,CASKPGSGDSYGYTF,TGTGCCAGCAAACCAGGGTCGGGGGATAGCTATGGCTACACCTTC
NA,15,NA,TRBJ2-3,TRBV6-5,CASSYSRPYADTQYF,TGTGCCAGCAGTTACTCGAGACCCTATGCAGATACGCAGTATTTT
TRBD1,16,NA,TRBJ2-1,TRBV9,CASSVGQQGIYNEQFF,TGTGCCAGCAGCGTAGGGCAACAGGGGATCTACAATGAGCAGTTCTTC
NA,11,NA,TRBJ1-2,TRBV7-2,CASSQMGGYTF,TGTGCCAGCAGCCAGATGGGCGGCTACACCTTC
NA,15,NA,TRBJ1-1,TRBV18,CASSPRGLGNTEAFF,TGTGCCAGCTCACCACGTGGGTTGGGAAACACTGAAGCTTTCTTT
TRBD1,17,NA,TRBJ2-3,TRBV5-4,CASSTSLGQGFPDTQYF,TGTGCCAGCAGTACCTCTTTGGGACAGGGGTTCCCAGATACGCAGTATTTT
TRBD1,13,few,TRBJ1-5,TRBV2,CASATGRNRPQHF,TGTGCCAGCGCGACAGGGAGAAACAGGCCCCAGCATTTT
TRBD1,12,NA,TRBJ1-1,TRBV7-3,CASSLSGTGISF,TGTGCCAGCAGCTTATCCGGGACAGGCATCTCCTTT
NA,15,NA,TRBJ1-2,TRBV6-1,CASSPALDGGYGYTF,TGTGCCAGCAGCCCGGCTCTTGATGGAGGATATGGCTACACCTTC
NA,15,NA,TRBJ2-7,TRBV6-6,CASSPREFSSYEQYF,TGTGCCAGCAGTCCCCGAGAGTTTAGCTCCTACGAGCAGTACTTC
NA,14,NA,TRBJ2-3,TRBV6-5,CASSDRTHQDTQYF,TGTGCCAGCAGCGACAGAACCCACCAGGATACGCAGTATTTT
NA,15,NA,TRBJ1-6,TRBV5-6,CASSLSRVRGSPLHF,TGTGCCAGCAGTTTATCTCGGGTCAGGGGTTCACCCCTCCACTTT
TRBD1,16,NA,TRBJ2-3,TRBV5-1,CASSLEGRGSTDTQYF,TGCGCCAGCAGCTTGGAGGGCAGGGGGAGCACAGATACGCAGTATTTT
TRBD1,15,NA,TRBJ2-7,TRBV19,CASSISGQGTHEQYF,TGTGCCAGTAGTATATCGGGACAGGGGACCCACGAGCAGTACTTC
NA,15,NA,TRBJ1-5,TRBV7-9,CASSPVGASNQPQHF,TGTGCCAGCAGCCCTGTGGGGGCTAGCAATCAGCCCCAGCATTTT
NA,12,NA,TRBJ1-1,TRBV6-5,CASGPRNTEAFF,TGTGCCAGCGGGCCTCGCAACACTGAAGCTTTCTTT
TRBD1,17,NA,TRBJ1-4,TRBV4-3,CASSQGQGTGTNEKLFF,TGCGCCAGCAGCCAAGGACAGGGAACGGGGACTAATGAAAAACTGTTTTTT
NA,15,NA,TRBJ2-2,TRBV19,CASSPGIGNTGELFF,TGTGCCAGTAGCCCAGGGATAGGGAACACCGGGGAGCTGTTTTTT
NA,13,NA,TRBJ2-5,TRBV4-1,CASSRGPQETQYF,TGCGCCAGCAGCCGGGGCCCTCAAGAGACCCAGTACTTC
TRBD1,15,NA,TRBJ2-5,TRBV18,CASSKRQGYQETQYF,TGTGCCAGCTCAAAAAGACAGGGGTACCAAGAGACCCAGTACTTC
NA,13,NA,TRBJ1-1,TRBV18,CASSPWVNTEAFF,TGTGCCAGCTCACCATGGGTAAACACTGAAGCTTTCTTT
TRBD2,15,once,TRBJ2-3,TRBV19,CASRLAGSSTDTQYF,TGTGCCAGTAGACTAGCGGGGAGTAGCACAGATACGCAGTATTTT